This TCR beta chain came from a study of OX40 agonist ivuxolimab in advanced cancers. Notes on the study in general: At doses 0.1 to 3.0 mg/kg, CD4+ and CD8+ clones expanded.

To note about this clone: Its antigen is undetermined.

Autoimmune disease history or systemic immunosuppression led to patients being barred. Libraries were prepared by immunoSEQ multiplex PCR; TCRdb keeps only in-frame clonotypes and omits some of them. In the table there are about 42,000 clones, approximately 90% of which are singletons. Trimming cost V 0 bases and J 6 bases; bases outside gene matches: 5. The CDR3 consists of 14 residues. Germline CDR1 is SGHRS and CDR2 is YFSETQ. This sequence originates from an adult with an advanced solid tumor such as melanoma, head and neck, liver or kidney cancer. This rearrangement joins TRBV5-1 to TRBJ1-1, with TRBD1 matching over 7 bases. Sequencing used CD4+ or CD8+ T cells sorted from blood, obtained in a trial of the OX40 agonist ivuxolimab. The CDR3 DNA follows: TGCGCCAGCAGCTTGGGACAGGGCTTAGCTGAAGCTTTCTTT. It translates to CASSLGQGLAEAFF.